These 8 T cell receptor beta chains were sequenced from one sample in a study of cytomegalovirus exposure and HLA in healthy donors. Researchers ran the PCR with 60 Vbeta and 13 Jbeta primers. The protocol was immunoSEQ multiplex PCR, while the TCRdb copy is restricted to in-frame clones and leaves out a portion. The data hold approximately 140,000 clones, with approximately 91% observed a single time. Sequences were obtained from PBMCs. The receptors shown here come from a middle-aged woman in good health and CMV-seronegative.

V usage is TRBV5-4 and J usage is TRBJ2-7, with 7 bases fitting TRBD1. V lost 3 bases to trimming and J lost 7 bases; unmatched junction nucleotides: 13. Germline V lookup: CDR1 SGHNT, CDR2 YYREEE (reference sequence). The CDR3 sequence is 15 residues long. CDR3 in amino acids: CASSWQGQSMGEQYF. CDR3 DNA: TGTGCCAGCAGCTGGCAGGGACAGTCTATGGGGGAGCAGTACTTC. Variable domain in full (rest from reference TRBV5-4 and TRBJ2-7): ETGVTQSPTHLIKTRGQQVTLRCSSQSGHNTVSWYQQALGQGPQFIFQYYREEENGRGNFPPRFSGLQFPNYSSELNVNALELDDSALYLCASSWQGQSMGEQYFGPGTRLTVT.

In DNA, the CDR3 is TGTGCCAGCAGTGAAGAGACTAGCCGCACAGATACGCAGTATTTT. The encoded protein is CASSEETSRTDTQYF. The chain couples TRBV2 to TRBJ2-3, with 7 bases matching TRBD2. The CDR3 has 15 amino acids. Germline V CDR1 and CDR2: SNHLY, FYNNEI. V shed 1 base, J shed 1 base, and the junction held 2 bases outside the gene matches.

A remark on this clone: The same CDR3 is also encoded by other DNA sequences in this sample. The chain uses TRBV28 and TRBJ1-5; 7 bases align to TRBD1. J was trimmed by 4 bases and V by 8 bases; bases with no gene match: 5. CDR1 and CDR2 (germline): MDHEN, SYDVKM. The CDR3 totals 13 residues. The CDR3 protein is CASATGKNQPQHF. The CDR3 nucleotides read TGTGCCAGCGCGACAGGGAAAAATCAGCCCCAGCATTTT.

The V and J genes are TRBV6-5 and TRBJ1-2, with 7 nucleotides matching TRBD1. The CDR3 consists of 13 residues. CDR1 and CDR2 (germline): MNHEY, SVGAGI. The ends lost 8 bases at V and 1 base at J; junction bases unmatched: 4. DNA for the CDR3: TGTGCCAGCTCGGGACAGAATAACTATGGCTACACCTTC. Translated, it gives CASSGQNNYGYTF.

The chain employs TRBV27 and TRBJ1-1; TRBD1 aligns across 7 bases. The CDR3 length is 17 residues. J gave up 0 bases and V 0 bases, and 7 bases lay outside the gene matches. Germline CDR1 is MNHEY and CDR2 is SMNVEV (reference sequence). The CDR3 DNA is TGTGCCAGCAGTTTATCAGGGGGCCCTTTTATGAACACTGAAGCTTTCTTT. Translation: CASSLSGGPFMNTEAFF.

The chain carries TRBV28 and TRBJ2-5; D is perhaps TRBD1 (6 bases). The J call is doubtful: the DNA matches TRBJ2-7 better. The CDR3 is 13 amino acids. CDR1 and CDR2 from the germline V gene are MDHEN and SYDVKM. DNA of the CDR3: TGTGCCAGCAGTCCCCCGGACAGCTACGAGCAGTACTTC. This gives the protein CASSPPDSYEQYF.

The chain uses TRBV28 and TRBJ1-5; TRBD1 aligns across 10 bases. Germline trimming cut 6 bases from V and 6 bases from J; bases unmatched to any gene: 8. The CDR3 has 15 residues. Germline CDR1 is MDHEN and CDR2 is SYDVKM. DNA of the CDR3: TGTGCCAGCAGCCCCGGGACAGGGGTGAGTCAGCCCCAGCATTTT. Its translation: CASSPGTGVSQPQHF.

The CDR3 here is CASSSLFRGPTGNTIYF. The CDR3 DNA reads as TGTGCCAGCAGCTCGCTCTTCAGGGGGCCGACTGGAAACACCATATATTTT. The V call is TRBV5-6, the J call TRBJ1-3; 8 positions agree with TRBD1. With V trimmed by 3 bases and J by 2 bases, 10 bases remained unmatched. Germline assignment: CDR1 SGHDT and CDR2 YYEEEE. CDR3 size: 17 residues.